The rows below give T cell receptor beta chains drawn from one sample of a study of blood T cell repertoires in COVID-19. Profiling relied on immunoSEQ multiplex PCR, and the TCRdb table lists in-frame clones only, not all of them. The sample has tens of thousands of clones, roughly 80% seen once. The sequenced sample was peripheral blood. These receptors originate from a human donor in a cohort sampled during active COVID-19. The CDR3 runs from the conserved cysteine through the conserved F or W. A D gene is named only where the DNA matches it firmly. Not every row has a clone size; where given, it reads once, few, many or a size class.

>NA|NA|TRBJ2-2|TRBV24-1
CATSDVNTGELFF
TGTGCCACCAGTGACGTTAACACCGGGGAGCTGTTTTTT
>NA|NA|TRBJ2-7|TRBV19
CASSHNLKPYEQYF
TGTGCCAGTAGTCATAACTTGAAACCCTACGAGCAGTACTTC
>NA|NA|TRBJ2-1|TRBV2
CASSGLLYNEQFF
TGTGCCAGCAGCGGACTATTGTACAATGAGCAGTTCTTC
>NA|NA|TRBJ1-4|TRBV18
CASSPSHGGEKLFF
TGTGCCAGCTCACCATCGCATGGGGGGGAAAAACTGTTTTTT
>NA|NA|TRBJ2-5|TRBV21-1
CASSKAEGCGRPETQYF
TGTGCCAGCAGCAAAGCTGAAGGGTGCGGGAGGCCGGAGACCCAGTACTTC
>NA|NA|TRBJ1-6|TRBV15
CATSRDRGSSYNSPLHF
TGTGCCACCAGCAGAGATCGCGGGAGCTCCTATAATTCACCCCTCCACTTT
>TRBD1|NA|TRBJ2-7|TRBV27
CASTLGTGSSYEQYF
TGTGCCAGCACCTTGGGGACAGGGAGCTCCTACGAGCAGTACTTC
>NA|NA|TRBJ2-5|TRBV7-2
CASSLVRETQYF
TGTGCCAGCAGCTTAGTCCGAGAGACCCAGTACTTC
>TRBD1|NA|TRBJ2-7|TRBV7-6
CASSSTGGAGAEQYF
TGTGCCAGCAGCTCGACAGGGGGCGCAGGAGCCGAGCAGTACTTC
>NA|NA|TRBJ2-4|TRBV2
CASTVARSHIQYF
TGTGCCAGCACGGTAGCTCGGAGTCACATTCAGTACTTC
>NA|NA|TRBJ1-1|TRBV12-3/TRBV12-4
CASSYPGSGAFF
TGTGCCAGCAGTTATCCCGGGAGCGGAGCTTTCTTT
>NA|NA|TRBJ1-5|TRBV15
CATSPEYSNQPQHF
TGTGCCACCAGCCCAGAATATAGCAATCAGCCCCAGCATTTT
>NA|NA|TRBJ1-2|TRBV28
CGTFLRGYGYTF
TGTGGGACGTTCCTACGGGGCTATGGCTACACCTTC
>NA|NA|TRBJ1-3|TRBV28
CASSLSRVPGNTIYF
TGTGCCAGCAGTCTAAGCAGGGTGCCCGGAAACACCATATATTTT
>TRBD2|NA|TRBJ2-1|TRBV19
CASRPSGGAYNEQFF
TGTGCCAGTAGGCCTAGCGGGGGGGCCTACAATGAGCAGTTCTTC
>TRBD1|few|TRBJ2-7|TRBV7-9
CASSPGQGREQYF
TGTGCCAGCAGCCCCGGACAGGGCCGCGAGCAGTACTTC
>NA|NA|TRBJ2-3|TRBV19
CASNPGGAQFGDTQYF
TGTGCCAGTAATCCGGGGGGCGCACAGTTCGGAGATACGCAGTATTTT
>NA|NA|TRBJ2-7|TRBV11-1
CASSMTPSYEQYF
TGTGCCAGCAGCATGACACCGTCCTACGAGCAGTACTTC
>NA|NA|TRBJ2-5|TRBV3-1/TRBV3-2
CASRSTGEETQYF
TGTGCCAGCAGATCGACAGGAGAAGAGACCCAGTACTTC